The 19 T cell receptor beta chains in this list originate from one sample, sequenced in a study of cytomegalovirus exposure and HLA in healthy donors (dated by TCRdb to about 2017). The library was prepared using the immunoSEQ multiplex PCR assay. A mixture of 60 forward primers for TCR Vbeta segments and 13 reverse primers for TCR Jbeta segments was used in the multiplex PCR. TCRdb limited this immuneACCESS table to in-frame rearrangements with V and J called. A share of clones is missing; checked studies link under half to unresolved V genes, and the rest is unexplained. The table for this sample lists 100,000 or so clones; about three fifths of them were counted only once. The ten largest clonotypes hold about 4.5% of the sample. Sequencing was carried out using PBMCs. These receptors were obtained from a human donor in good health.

In DNA, the CDR3 is TGTGCCAGCAGCTTAGCGCACGGGAATTTGAACACTGAAGCTTTCTTT. It codes for CASSLAHGNLNTEAFF. The chain recombines TRBV7-9 with TRBJ1-1; D not certain. CDR3 length equals 16 residues. From germline, CDR1 is SEHNR and CDR2 FQNEAQ (reference sequence). V was cut by 0 bases and J by 0 bases, with 11 bases left in between.

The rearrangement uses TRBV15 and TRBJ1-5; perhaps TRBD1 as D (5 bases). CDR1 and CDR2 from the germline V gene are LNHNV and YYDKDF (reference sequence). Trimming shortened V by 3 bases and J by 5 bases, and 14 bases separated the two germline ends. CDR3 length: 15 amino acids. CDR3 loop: CATSRDVTGDQPQHF. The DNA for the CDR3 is TGTGCCACCAGCAGGGACGTCACGGGGGATCAGCCCCAGCATTTT. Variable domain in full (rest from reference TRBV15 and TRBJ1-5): DAMVIQNPRYQVTQFGKPVTLSCSQTLNHNVMYWYQQKSSQAPKLLFHYYDKDFNNEADTPDNFQSRRPNTSFCFLDIRSPGLGDTAMYLCATSRDVTGDQPQHFGDGTRLSIL.

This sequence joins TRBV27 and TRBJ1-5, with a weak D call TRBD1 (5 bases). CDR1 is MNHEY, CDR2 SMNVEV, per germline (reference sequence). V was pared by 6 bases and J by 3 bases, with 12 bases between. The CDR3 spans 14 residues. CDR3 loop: CASSRAQDNQPQHF. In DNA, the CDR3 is TGTGCCAGCAGCCGCGCACAGGACAATCAGCCCCAGCATTTT.

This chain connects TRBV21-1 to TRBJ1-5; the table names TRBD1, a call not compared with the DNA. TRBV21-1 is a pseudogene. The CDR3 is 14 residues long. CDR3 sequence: CASSNGQLNQPQHF. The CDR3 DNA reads TGTGCCAGCAGCAATGGGCAGCTTAATCAGCCCCAGCATTTT.

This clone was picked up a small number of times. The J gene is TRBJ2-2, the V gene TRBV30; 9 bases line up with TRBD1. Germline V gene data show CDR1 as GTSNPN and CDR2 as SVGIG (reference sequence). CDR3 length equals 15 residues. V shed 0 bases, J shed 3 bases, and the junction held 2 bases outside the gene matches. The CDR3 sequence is CAWSVQGAHTGELFF. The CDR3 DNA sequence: TGTGCCTGGAGTGTACAGGGGGCGCACACCGGGGAGCTGTTTTTT. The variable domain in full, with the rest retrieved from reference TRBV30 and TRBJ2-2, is SQTIHQWPATLVQPVGSPLSLECTVEGTSNPNLYWYRQAAGRGLQLLFYSVGIGQISSEVPQNLSASRPQDRQFILSSKKLLLSDSGFYLCAWSVQGAHTGELFFGEGSRLTVL.

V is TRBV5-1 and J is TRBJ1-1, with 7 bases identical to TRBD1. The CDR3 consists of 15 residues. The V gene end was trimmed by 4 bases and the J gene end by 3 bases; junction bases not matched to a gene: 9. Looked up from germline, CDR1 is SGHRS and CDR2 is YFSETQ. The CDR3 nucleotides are TGCGCCAGCAGCAACACAGGGGACGGGGACACTGAAGCTTTCTTT. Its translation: CASSNTGDGDTEAFF.

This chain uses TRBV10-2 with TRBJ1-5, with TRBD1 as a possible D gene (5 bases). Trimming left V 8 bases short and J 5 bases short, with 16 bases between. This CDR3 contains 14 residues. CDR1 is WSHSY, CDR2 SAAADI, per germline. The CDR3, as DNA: TGCGCCAGCGGGGACTACAGGAGGGATCAGCCCCAGCATTTT. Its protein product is CASGDYRRDQPQHF.

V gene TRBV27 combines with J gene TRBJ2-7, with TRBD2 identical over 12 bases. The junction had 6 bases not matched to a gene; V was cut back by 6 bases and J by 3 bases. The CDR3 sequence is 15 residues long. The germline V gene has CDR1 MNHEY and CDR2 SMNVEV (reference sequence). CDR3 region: CASRMTLAGGYEQYF. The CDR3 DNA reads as TGTGCCAGCAGAATGACACTAGCGGGAGGCTACGAGCAGTACTTC.

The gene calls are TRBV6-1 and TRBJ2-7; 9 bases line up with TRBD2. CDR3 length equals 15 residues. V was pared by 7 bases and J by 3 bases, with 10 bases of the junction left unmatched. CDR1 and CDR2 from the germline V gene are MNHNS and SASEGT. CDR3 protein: CASTLGAGGSYEQYF. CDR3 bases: TGTGCCAGCACCCTCGGGGCGGGAGGGAGCTACGAGCAGTACTTC.

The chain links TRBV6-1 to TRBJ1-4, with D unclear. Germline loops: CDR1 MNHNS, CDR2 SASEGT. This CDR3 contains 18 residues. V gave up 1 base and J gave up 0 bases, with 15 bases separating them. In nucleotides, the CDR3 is TGTGCCAGCAGTGAAGTGCGCGGAGAGCCTGCAACTAATGAAAAACTGTTTTTT. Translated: CASSEVRGEPATNEKLFF.

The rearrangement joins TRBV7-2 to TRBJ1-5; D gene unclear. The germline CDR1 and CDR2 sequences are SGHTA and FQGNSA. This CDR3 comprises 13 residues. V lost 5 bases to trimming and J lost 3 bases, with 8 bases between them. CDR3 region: CASSRQDNQPQHF. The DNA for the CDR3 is TGTGCCAGCAGCAGGCAGGACAATCAGCCCCAGCATTTT.

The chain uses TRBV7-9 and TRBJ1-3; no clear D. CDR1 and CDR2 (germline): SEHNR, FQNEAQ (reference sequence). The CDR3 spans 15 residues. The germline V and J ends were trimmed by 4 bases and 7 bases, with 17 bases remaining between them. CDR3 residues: CASSSNEGSYNTIYF. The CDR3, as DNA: TGTGCCAGCAGCTCAAACGAGGGTTCCTACAACACCATATATTTT.

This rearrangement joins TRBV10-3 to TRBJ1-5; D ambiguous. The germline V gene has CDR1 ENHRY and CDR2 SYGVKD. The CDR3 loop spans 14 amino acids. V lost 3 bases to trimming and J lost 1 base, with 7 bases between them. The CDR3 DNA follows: TGTGCCATCAGTGACTACGAGAGCAATCAGCCCCAGCATTTT. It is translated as CAISDYESNQPQHF.

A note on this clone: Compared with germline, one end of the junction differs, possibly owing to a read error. The CDR3 DNA reads TGTGCCAGCAGATTGGACAGGGGTGAGACCCAGTACTTC. Encoded protein: CASRLDRGETQYF. The V and J genes are TRBV5-6 and TRBJ2-5; TRBD1 matches at 9 bases. Germline CDR1 is SGHDT and CDR2 is YYEEEE. The CDR3 is made up of 13 amino acids.

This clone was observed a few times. The CDR3 region has the DNA TGTGCCAGTAGTCCTCGGGACAGGGTCCACGAGCAGTACTTC. Its translation is CASSPRDRVHEQYF. The chain links TRBV19 to TRBJ2-7; 9 bases align to TRBD1. Per germline, CDR1 LNHDA and CDR2 SQIVND (reference sequence). The CDR3 sequence is 14 residues long. After removal of 5 bases from V and 5 bases from J, the junction contained 7 bases not matched to a gene.

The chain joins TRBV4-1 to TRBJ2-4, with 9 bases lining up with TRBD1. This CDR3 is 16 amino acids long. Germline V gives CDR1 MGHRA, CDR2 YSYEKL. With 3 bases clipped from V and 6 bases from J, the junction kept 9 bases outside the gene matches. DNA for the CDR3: TGCGCCAGCAGCCACGTTACAGGGGGCGAGAGAAACATTCAGTACTTC. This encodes CASSHVTGGERNIQYF.

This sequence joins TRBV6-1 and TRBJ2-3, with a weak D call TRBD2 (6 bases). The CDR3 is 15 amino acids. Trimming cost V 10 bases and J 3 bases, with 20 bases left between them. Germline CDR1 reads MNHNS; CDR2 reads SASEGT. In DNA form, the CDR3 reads TGTGCCACCTTGCCCTTAGCGGACCTGACAGATACGCAGTATTTT. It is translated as CATLPLADLTDTQYF.

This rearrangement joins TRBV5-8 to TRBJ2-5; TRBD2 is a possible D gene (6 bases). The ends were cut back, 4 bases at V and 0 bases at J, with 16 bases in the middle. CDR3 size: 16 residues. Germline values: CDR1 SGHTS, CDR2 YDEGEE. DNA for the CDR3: TGTGCCAGCAGCGCTGAAAGGACTACCTACCAAGAGACCCAGTACTTC. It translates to CASSAERTTYQETQYF.

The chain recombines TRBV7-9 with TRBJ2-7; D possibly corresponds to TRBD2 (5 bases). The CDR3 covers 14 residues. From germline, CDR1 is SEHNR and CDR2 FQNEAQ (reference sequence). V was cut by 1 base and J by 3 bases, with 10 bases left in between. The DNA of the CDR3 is TGTGCCAGCAGCTTAGGCCCTAGCAGCTACGAGCAGTACTTC. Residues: CASSLGPSSYEQYF.